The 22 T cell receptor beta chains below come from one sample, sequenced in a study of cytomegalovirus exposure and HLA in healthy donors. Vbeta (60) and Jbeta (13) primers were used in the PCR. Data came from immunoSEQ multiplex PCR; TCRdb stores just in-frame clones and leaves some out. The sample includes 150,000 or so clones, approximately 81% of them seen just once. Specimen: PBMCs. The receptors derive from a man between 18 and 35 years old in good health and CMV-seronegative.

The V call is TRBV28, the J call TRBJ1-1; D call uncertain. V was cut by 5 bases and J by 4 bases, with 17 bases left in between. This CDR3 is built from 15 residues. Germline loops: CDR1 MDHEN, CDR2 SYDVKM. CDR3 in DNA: TGTGCCAGCAGTCCGTGGGGAGGGAGGACCACTGAAGCTTTCTTT. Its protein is CASSPWGGRTTEAFF.

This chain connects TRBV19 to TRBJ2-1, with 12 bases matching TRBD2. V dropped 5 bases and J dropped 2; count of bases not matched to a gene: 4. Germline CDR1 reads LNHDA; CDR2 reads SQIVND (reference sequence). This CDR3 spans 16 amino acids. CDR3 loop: CASSLRTSGAYNEQFF. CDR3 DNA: TGTGCCAGTAGTTTGCGGACTAGCGGGGCCTACAATGAGCAGTTCTTC.

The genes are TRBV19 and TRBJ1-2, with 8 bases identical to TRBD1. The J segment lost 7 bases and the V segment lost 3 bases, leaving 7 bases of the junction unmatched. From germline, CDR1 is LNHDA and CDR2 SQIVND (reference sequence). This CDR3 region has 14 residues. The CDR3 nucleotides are TGTGCCAGTAGTATCTTTCAGGGGGCAGGTGGCTACACCTTC. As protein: CASSIFQGAGGYTF.

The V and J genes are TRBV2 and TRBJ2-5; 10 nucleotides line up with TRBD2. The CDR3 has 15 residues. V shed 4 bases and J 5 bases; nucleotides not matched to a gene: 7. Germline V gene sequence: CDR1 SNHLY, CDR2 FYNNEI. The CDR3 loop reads CASSGLAGAGETQYF. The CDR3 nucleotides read TGTGCCAGCAGTGGCCTAGCGGGGGCTGGGGAGACCCAGTACTTC.

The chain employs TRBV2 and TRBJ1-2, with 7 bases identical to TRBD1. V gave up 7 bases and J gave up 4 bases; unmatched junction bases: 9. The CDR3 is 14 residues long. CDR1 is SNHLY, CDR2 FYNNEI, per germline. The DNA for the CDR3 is TGTGCCAGCAACTTTTTGACAGGGTCCTATGGCTACACCTTC. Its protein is CASNFLTGSYGYTF.

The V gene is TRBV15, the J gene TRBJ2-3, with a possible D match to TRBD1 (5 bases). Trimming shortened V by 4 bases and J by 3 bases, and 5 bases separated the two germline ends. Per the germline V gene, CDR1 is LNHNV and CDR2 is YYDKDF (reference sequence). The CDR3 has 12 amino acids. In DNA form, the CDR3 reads TGTGCCACCAGCACAGGGACAGATACGCAGTATTTT. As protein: CATSTGTDTQYF.

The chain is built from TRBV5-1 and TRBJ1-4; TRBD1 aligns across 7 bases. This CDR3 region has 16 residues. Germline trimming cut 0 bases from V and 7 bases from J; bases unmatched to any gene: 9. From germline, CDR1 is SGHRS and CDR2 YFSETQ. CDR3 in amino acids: CASSLGQGEVGEKLFF. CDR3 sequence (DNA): TGCGCCAGCAGCTTGGGGCAGGGGGAAGTTGGTGAAAAACTGTTTTTT.

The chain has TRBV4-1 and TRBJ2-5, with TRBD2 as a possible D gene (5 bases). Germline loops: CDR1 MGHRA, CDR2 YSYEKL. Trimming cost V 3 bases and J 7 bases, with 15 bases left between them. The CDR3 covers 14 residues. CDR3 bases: TGCGCCAGCAGCCACGACACTAGACCGGGGACCCAGTACTTC. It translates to CASSHDTRPGTQYF.

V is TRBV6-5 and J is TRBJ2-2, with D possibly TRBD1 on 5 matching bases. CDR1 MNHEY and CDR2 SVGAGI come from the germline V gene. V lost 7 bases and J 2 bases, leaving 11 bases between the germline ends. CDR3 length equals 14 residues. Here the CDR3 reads CASKMDTNTGELFF. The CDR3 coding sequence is TGTGCCAGCAAGATGGACACAAACACCGGGGAGCTGTTTTTT.

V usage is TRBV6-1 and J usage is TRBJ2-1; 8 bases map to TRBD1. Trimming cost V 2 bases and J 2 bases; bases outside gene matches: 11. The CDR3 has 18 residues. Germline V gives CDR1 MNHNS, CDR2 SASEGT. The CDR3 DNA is TGTGCCAGCAGTGAAACAACTCCGGGACAGGATACCTACAATGAGCAGTTCTTC. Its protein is CASSETTPGQDTYNEQFF.

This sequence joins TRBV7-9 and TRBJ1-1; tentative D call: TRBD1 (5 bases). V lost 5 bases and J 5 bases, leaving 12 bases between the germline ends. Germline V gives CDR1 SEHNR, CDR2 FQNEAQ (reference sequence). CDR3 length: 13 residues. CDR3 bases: TGTGCCAGCAGCATCAGGGAGGAGACTGAAGCTTTCTTT. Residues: CASSIREETEAFF. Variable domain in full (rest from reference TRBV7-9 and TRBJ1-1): DTGVSQNPRHKITKRGQNVTFRCDPISEHNRLYWYRQTLGQGPEFLTYFQNEAQLEKSRLLSDRFSAERPKGSFSTLEIQRTEQGDSAMYLCASSIREETEAFFGQGTRLTVV.

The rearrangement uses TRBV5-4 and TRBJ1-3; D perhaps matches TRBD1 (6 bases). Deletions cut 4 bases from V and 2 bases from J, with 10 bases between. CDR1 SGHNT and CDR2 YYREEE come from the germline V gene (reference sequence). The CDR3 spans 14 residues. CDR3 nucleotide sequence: TGTGCCAGCAGCCGTACAGGGACTGGAAACACCATATATTTT. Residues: CASSRTGTGNTIYF.

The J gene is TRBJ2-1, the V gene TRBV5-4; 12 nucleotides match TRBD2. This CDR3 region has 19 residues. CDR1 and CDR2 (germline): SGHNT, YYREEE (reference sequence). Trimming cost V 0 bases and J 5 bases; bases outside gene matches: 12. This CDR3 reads CASSLEGLAGGPVDNEQFF. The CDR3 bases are TGTGCCAGCAGCTTGGAGGGTCTAGCGGGAGGGCCGGTGGACAATGAGCAGTTCTTC.

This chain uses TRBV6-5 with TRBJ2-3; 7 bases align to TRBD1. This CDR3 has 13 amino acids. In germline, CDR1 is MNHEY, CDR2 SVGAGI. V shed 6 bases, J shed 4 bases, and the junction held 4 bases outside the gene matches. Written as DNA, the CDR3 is TGTGCCAGCAGCATCCAGGGGGCAGATACGCAGTATTTT. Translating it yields CASSIQGADTQYF.

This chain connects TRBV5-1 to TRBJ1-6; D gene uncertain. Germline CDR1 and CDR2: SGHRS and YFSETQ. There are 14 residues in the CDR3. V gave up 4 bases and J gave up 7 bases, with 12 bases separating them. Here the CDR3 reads CASSLDPGNSPLHF. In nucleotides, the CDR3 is TGCGCCAGCAGCCTGGATCCCGGGAATTCACCCCTCCACTTT. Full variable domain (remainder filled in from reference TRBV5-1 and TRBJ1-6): KAGVTQTPRYLIKTRGQQVTLSCSPISGHRSVSWYQQTPGQGLQFLFEYFSETQRNKGNFPGRFSGRQFSNSRSEMNVSTLELGDSALYLCASSLDPGNSPLHFGNGTRLTVT.

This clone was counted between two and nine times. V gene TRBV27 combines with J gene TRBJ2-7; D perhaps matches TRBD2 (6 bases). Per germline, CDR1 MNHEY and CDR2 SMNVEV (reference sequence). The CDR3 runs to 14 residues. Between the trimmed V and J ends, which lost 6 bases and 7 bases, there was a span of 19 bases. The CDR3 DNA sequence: TGTGCCAGCAGCCAGACCGGGGGTACGGGGGAGCAGTACTTC. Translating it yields CASSQTGGTGEQYF.

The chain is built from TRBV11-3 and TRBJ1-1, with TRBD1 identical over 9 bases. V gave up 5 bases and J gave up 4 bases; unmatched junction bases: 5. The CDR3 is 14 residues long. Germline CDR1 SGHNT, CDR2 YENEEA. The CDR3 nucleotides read TGTGCCAGCAGCAGCCGGGACAGGGCCACTGAAGCTTTCTTT. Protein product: CASSSRDRATEAFF.

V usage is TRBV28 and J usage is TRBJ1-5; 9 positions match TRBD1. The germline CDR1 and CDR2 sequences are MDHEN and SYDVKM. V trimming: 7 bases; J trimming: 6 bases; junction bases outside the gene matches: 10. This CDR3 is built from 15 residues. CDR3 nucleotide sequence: TGTGCCAGCATTCCAGCGGGACAGGGAGTTCAGCCCCAGCATTTT. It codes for CASIPAGQGVQPQHF.

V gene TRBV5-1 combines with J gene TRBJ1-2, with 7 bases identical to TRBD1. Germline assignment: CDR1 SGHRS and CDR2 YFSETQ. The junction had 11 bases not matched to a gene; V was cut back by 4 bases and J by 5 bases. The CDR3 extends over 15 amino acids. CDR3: CASSVQGTKGYGYTF. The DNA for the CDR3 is TGCGCCAGCAGCGTACAGGGGACCAAAGGGTATGGCTACACCTTC.

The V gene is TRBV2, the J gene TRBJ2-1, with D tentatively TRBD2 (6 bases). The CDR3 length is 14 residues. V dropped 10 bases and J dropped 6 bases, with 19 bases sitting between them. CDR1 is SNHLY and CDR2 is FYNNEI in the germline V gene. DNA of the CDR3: TGTGCCACCTTTGTGGCGGGAAATCTCAATGAGCAGTTCTTC. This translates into CATFVAGNLNEQFF.

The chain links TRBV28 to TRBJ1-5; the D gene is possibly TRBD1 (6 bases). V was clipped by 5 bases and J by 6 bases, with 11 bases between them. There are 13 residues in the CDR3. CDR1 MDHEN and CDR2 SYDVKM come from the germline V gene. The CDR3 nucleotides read TGTGCCAGCAGTAGGGGGTCGAGTCAGCCCCAGCATTTT. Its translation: CASSRGSSQPQHF.

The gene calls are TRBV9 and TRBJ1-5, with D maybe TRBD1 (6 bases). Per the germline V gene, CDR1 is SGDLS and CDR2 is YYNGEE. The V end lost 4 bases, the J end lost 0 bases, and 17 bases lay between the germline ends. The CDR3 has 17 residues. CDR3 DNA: TGTGCCAGCAGCCAGGACAGTGAACCGTATAGCAATCAGCCCCAGCATTTT. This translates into CASSQDSEPYSNQPQHF.